Each of the 17 T cell receptor beta chains below was sequenced from the same sample in a study of radiation and T cells in renal cell carcinoma. Noted time point: blood 4 weeks post-SBRT, at nephrectomy. Specified treatment: 15 Gy SBRT to primary tumor, nephrectomy 4 weeks later. Repertoires were generated with immunoSEQ multiplex PCR, while TCRdb's copy carries only in-frame clones and drops some. The sample lists about 78,000 clones, about nine tenths occurring once. This specimen consisted of blood, obtained from a patient whose treatment included radiotherapy and nephrectomy. These receptors came from an older woman with renal cell carcinoma.

This clone was counted a single time. V gene TRBV9 combines with J gene TRBJ2-7, with TRBD1 identical over 8 bases. This CDR3 has 12 residues. V shed 8 bases and J 4 bases; nucleotides not matched to a gene: 5. Germline CDR1 reads SGDLS; CDR2 reads YYNGEE. The CDR3 coding sequence is TGTGCCAGTGGACAGGGTCTGTACGAGCAGTACTTC. Amino acids: CASGQGLYEQYF.

This chain connects TRBV30 to TRBJ2-1; 12 bases line up with TRBD2. In germline, CDR1 is GTSNPN, CDR2 SVGIG (reference sequence). CDR3 length equals 16 residues. After removal of 2 bases from V and 9 bases from J, the junction contained 11 bases not matched to a gene. For the CDR3, the DNA is TGTGCCTGGAGTATCCCTACTAGCGGGGGGCGTGGTGAGCAGTTCTTC. It encodes CAWSIPTSGGRGEQFF.

The chain uses TRBV2 and TRBJ2-5, with D hard to call. V lost 0 bases and J lost 1, with 9 bases in between. The CDR3 has 15 residues. The V gene's germline CDR1 is SNHLY and CDR2 FYNNEI. The CDR3 here is CASSEAGGLQETQYF. CDR3 DNA: TGTGCCAGCAGTGAAGCAGGTGGCCTCCAAGAGACCCAGTACTTC.

Comments on this clone: Relative to the germline gene, one junction end is altered; a read error may explain this. The chain is built from TRBV7-3 and TRBJ2-7; perhaps D is TRBD1 or TRBD2 (5 bases each). From germline, CDR1 is SGHTA and CDR2 FQGTGA. The CDR3 extends over 14 amino acids. The CDR3 DNA sequence: TGTGCCAGCAGCCATGAGGTTGGGGGACCGACCCTGGACTTC. This gives the protein CASSHEVGGPTLDF.

The CDR3 nucleotides are TGCAGCACCCCAGGGACAGTGGGACGGGAGACCCAGTACTTC. Encoded protein: CSTPGTVGRETQYF. The chain links TRBV29-1 to TRBJ2-5, with 7 bases fitting TRBD1. CDR1 and CDR2 (germline): SQVTM, ANQGSEA. The CDR3 extends over 14 amino acids. Trimming removed 8 bases from V and 5 bases from J; junction bases left unmatched: 14.

The chain links TRBV30 to TRBJ1-4; D not resolved. The V gene's germline CDR1 is GTSNPN and CDR2 SVGIG (reference sequence). This CDR3 contains 12 residues. V was trimmed by 0 bases and J by 7 bases, leaving 6 bases between them. The CDR3 DNA sequence: TGTGCCTGGAGTGTAGATTCTGAAAAACTGTTTTTT. Its translation: CAWSVDSEKLFF.

The rearrangement uses TRBV6-1 and TRBJ2-5; D may correspond to TRBD1 or TRBD2 (5 bases each). The J call may be in error: the DNA end matches TRBJ2-7 better. Germline V gene data show CDR1 as MNHNS and CDR2 as SASEGT. CDR3 length equals 12 residues. DNA for the CDR3: TGTGCCAGCAAATCGGGGCTTCTCGAGCAGTACTTC. It encodes CASKSGLLEQYF.

The V gene is TRBV5-1, the J gene TRBJ1-1; D might be TRBD1 (5 bases). V shed 0 bases and J shed 1 base, with 19 bases lying between them. Germline CDR1 is SGHRS and CDR2 is YFSETQ. The CDR3 runs 18 residues. The CDR3 loop is CASSLAGWGRIQNTEAFF. The CDR3 DNA reads TGCGCCAGCAGCTTGGCCGGGTGGGGCCGCATTCAGAACACTGAAGCTTTCTTT.

The chain employs TRBV28 and TRBJ2-1; maybe TRBD2 (5 bases). The germline gives CDR1 MDHEN, CDR2 SYDVKM. This CDR3 comprises 14 residues. V was cut by 2 bases and J by 3 bases, with 8 bases left in between. The CDR3 is CASSLVGDYNEQFF. The DNA for the CDR3 is TGTGCCAGCAGTTTAGTCGGGGACTACAATGAGCAGTTCTTC.

The chain is built from TRBV19 and TRBJ1-1, with 7 bases lining up with TRBD1. CDR3 length equals 13 residues. Trimming removed 5 bases from V and 7 bases from J; junction bases left unmatched: 7. Germline assignment: CDR1 LNHDA and CDR2 SQIVND (reference sequence). CDR3 bases: TGTGCCAGTAGTCCGACAGGGTACGGTGAAGCTTTCTTT. Translated, it gives CASSPTGYGEAFF.

The genes are TRBV9 and TRBJ1-5, with TRBD1 matching 7 bases. Germline assignment: CDR1 SGDLS and CDR2 YYNGEE. Unmatched junction bases numbered 5, after V lost 4 bases and J lost 4 bases. The CDR3 totals 14 residues. CDR3 DNA: TGTGCCAGCAGCCCCACAGGGGAAAATCAGCCCCAGCATTTT. It yields the protein CASSPTGENQPQHF.

The rearrangement uses TRBV7-2 and TRBJ1-5; D remains ambiguous. The CDR3 totals 14 residues. The germline V gene has CDR1 SGHTA and CDR2 FQGNSA. Between the trimmed V and J ends, which lost 5 bases and 7 bases, there was a span of 15 bases. CDR3 nucleotide sequence: TGTGCCAGCAGCCCAGGAAGTCCGGGACAGCCCCAGCATTTT. Its translation is CASSPGSPGQPQHF.

This chain links TRBV28 with TRBJ1-2; D gene unclear. CDR3 length equals 13 residues. Germline V gene data show CDR1 as MDHEN and CDR2 as SYDVKM. Deletions cut 3 bases from V and 0 bases from J, with 5 bases between. The CDR3 nucleotides are TGTGCCAGCAGTTTGGGAACTAACTATGGCTACACCTTC. The encoded protein is CASSLGTNYGYTF.

The J gene is TRBJ1-4, the V gene TRBV6-5, with D hard to call. The CDR3 covers 14 residues. Germline loops: CDR1 MNHEY, CDR2 SVGAGI. V shed 1 base and J shed 8 bases, with 11 bases lying between them. CDR3 amino acids: CASSYFGRQEKLFF. The DNA for the CDR3 is TGTGCCAGCAGTTACTTCGGACGTCAGGAAAAACTGTTTTTT.

This clone was recorded only once. The chain has TRBV6-5 and TRBJ1-1; TRBD1 agrees at 7 bases. The germline V gene has CDR1 MNHEY and CDR2 SVGAGI. V gave up 6 bases and J gave up 7 bases; unmatched junction bases: 2. The CDR3 covers 11 residues. The chain's CDR3 is CASSGTDEAFF. The DNA for the CDR3 is TGTGCCAGCAGCGGGACAGATGAAGCTTTCTTT.

This chain uses TRBV30 with TRBJ1-3; D gene unclear. The CDR3 totals 12 residues. Germline lookup yields CDR1 GTSNPN and CDR2 SVGIG (reference sequence). The V and J ends lost 3 bases and 0 bases respectively, with 3 bases between them. CDR3 amino acids: CAWRDSGNTIYF. The CDR3 nucleotides are TGTGCCTGGAGGGACTCTGGAAACACCATATATTTT.

The chain couples TRBV5-1 to TRBJ1-2; D not certain. Deletions cut 1 base from V and 4 bases from J, with 11 bases between. The CDR3 is 14 amino acids. Germline V CDR1 and CDR2: SGHRS, YFSETQ. This CDR3 reads CASSLSALSYGYTF. The CDR3 DNA follows: TGCGCCAGCAGCTTGTCCGCTCTCAGCTATGGCTACACCTTC.